Included here is one T cell receptor beta chain sequence, with context. As yet, its antigen is unknown. This specimen belongs to a study of T cell repertoires in cytomegalovirus infection. As for the study in general: Well-studied HLA-B-restricted CMV epitopes were used in the study alongside recently identified HLA-C-restricted ones. Indicated by public TCR beta signatures were CMV infection and matching HLA type.

Germline lookup yields CDR1 SGHTA and CDR2 FQGTGA. The ends were cut back, 0 bases at V and 7 bases at J, with 12 bases in the middle. The CDR3 runs 15 residues. General study findings and limits: Ex vivo responses were dominated by HLA-C-restricted CMV-specific TCR beta clonotypes.

TCRdb reprocessed the reads via MiXCR and lists one record per CDR3 protein. The sample carries about 900,000 distinct CDR3 sequences, roughly 31% recorded once. The sequence was obtained from a human donor in good health (CMV status not recorded). Some clones in this sample may be carry-over from other donors' samples. This chain links TRBV7-3 with TRBJ1-4, with D perhaps TRBD1 (6 bases). Sequenced material: cultured CD8+ T cells from PBMCs, taken from culture after CMV antigen stimulation. The CDR3 DNA is TGTGCCAGCAGCTTAACGGGGGGCGGTAGTGAAAAACTGTTTTTT. It yields the protein CASSLTGGGSEKLFF.